This entry lists 27 T cell receptor beta chains sequenced from one sample in a study of shared clonotypes between healthy human individuals. TCRdb's copy holds only in-frame clones and misses some; the assay was immunoSEQ multiplex PCR. The sample shows 2 million to 2.5 million clones, over 90% of them seen only once. Material: naive CD4+ T cells from PBMCs. Indicated subset: CD45RA+ positively selected. The receptor source for this set is a young man in good health. Some clones in this sample may be carry-over from other donors' samples.

The rearrangement uses TRBV29-1 and TRBJ2-7; D gene uncertain. CDR3 length: 13 amino acids. Germline lookup yields CDR1 SQVTM and CDR2 ANQGSEA. V lost 4 bases to trimming and J lost 2 bases, with 12 bases between them. The CDR3 is CSVGGGPAYEQYF. In DNA, the CDR3 is TGCAGCGTTGGAGGTGGGCCAGCCTACGAGCAGTACTTC.

The rearrangement uses TRBV28 and TRBJ1-1; D is unclear. Trimming left V 2 bases short and J 11 bases short, with 9 bases between. Germline V CDR1 and CDR2: MDHEN, SYDVKM. There are 11 residues in the CDR3. CDR3: CASSLGPRAFF. In nucleotides, the CDR3 is TGTGCCAGCAGTTTAGGACCCCGGGCTTTCTTT.

This clone came up a few times. V and J are TRBV6-1 and TRBJ1-5; a weak D match, TRBD1 (5 bases). CDR3 length: 12 amino acids. CDR1 and CDR2 from the germline V gene are MNHNS and SASEGT. V lost 7 bases and J 8 bases, leaving 12 bases between the germline ends. The CDR3 DNA is TGTGCCAGCACCGGCGACAGAGAGCCCCAGCATTTT. It is translated as CASTGDREPQHF.

The rearrangement joins TRBV27 to TRBJ2-7; the match to TRBD1 covers 7 bases. The CDR3 has 17 residues. Germline assignment: CDR1 MNHEY and CDR2 SMNVEV (reference sequence). The V segment lost 5 bases and the J segment 3 bases; nucleotides outside the gene matches: 16. CDR3 sequence (DNA): TGTGCCAGCAGTCCCTATCGACCGACAGGGTCCTACTACGAGCAGTACTTC. Its protein product is CASSPYRPTGSYYEQYF.

This chain connects TRBV18 to TRBJ2-3, with D uncertain. The germline V gene has CDR1 KGHSH and CDR2 LQKENI. V lost 2 bases and J 2 bases, leaving 8 bases between the germline ends. This CDR3 comprises 14 residues. The CDR3: CASSPTRDTDTQYF. The CDR3 DNA follows: TGTGCCAGCTCACCAACAAGGGACACAGATACGCAGTATTTT.

The V gene is TRBV7-3, the J gene TRBJ2-7, with D perhaps TRBD1 or TRBD2 (5 bases each). CDR1 is SGHTA and CDR2 is FQGTGA in the germline V gene. There are 15 residues in the CDR3. Trimming stripped 0 bases from V and 5 bases from J, with 14 bases between. For the CDR3, the DNA is TGTGCCAGCAGCTTAACCCCGGGAACAGGTAACGAGCAGTACTTC. This translates into CASSLTPGTGNEQYF.

This clone was seen only a few times. The chain joins TRBV2 to TRBJ1-1; D is unresolved. Between the trimmed V and J ends, which lost 4 bases and 7 bases, there was a span of 13 bases. The CDR3 has 13 residues. CDR1 and CDR2 (germline): SNHLY, FYNNEI. This CDR3 reads CASSAVSPLEAFF. DNA of the CDR3: TGTGCCAGCAGTGCCGTGAGTCCCCTTGAAGCTTTCTTT.

For this clone: Other DNA sequences of this sample code for an identical CDR3. This CDR3 is CASSPPTGVETQYF. The CDR3 bases are TGTGCCAGCTCACCACCGACAGGGGTAGAGACCCAGTACTTC. The chain combines TRBV18 with TRBJ2-5, with 8 positions matching TRBD1. V lost 0 bases, J lost 4 bases, and 1 base stayed unmatched. Germline CDR1 is KGHSH and CDR2 is LQKENI. The CDR3 is 14 residues long. The full variable domain, rest sourced from reference TRBV18 and TRBJ2-5, is NAGVMQNPRHLVRRRGQEARLRCSPMKGHSHVYWYRQLPEEGLKFMVYLQKENIIDESGMPKERFSAEFPKEGPSILRIQQVVRGDSAAYFCASSPPTGVETQYFGPGTRLLVL.

This sequence joins TRBV6-5 and TRBJ2-1, with 9 bases aligning to TRBD2. Germline trimming cut 0 bases from V and 7 bases from J; bases unmatched to any gene: 7. The CDR3 runs 16 residues. Germline loops: CDR1 MNHEY, CDR2 SVGAGI. The CDR3 coding sequence is TGTGCCAGCAGTTACTCTGGCGGGAGGGTGCGGAATGAGCAGTTCTTC. Amino acids: CASSYSGGRVRNEQFF.

V gene TRBV6-5 combines with J gene TRBJ2-7; no reliable D call. The V gene lost 6 bases and the J gene lost 2 bases, with 8 bases spanning the gap. The CDR3 runs 12 residues. CDR1 is MNHEY, CDR2 SVGAGI, per germline. CDR3 in amino acids: CASRKETYEQYF. The DNA for the CDR3 is TGTGCCAGCAGGAAGGAGACCTACGAGCAGTACTTC.

The table lists this clone with a count of one. This chain links TRBV7-2 with TRBJ2-2; TRBD1 matches at 7 bases. This CDR3 region has 16 residues. Trimming at V came to 6 bases and at J to 1 base, leaving 8 bases not matched to a gene. Germline assignment: CDR1 SGHTA and CDR2 FQGNSA. CDR3 residues: CASRRSGTENTGELFF. CDR3 coding DNA: TGTGCCAGCAGACGTTCCGGGACAGAGAACACCGGGGAGCTGTTTTTT.

This chain uses TRBV5-1 with TRBJ2-5; D not certain. Trimming stripped 2 bases from V and 1 base from J, with 9 bases between. This CDR3 comprises 14 residues. Per the germline V gene, CDR1 is SGHRS and CDR2 is YFSETQ. The CDR3: CASSFQAVQETQYF. The CDR3 DNA reads TGCGCCAGCAGCTTTCAGGCAGTCCAAGAGACCCAGTACTTC.

V is TRBV7-3 and J is TRBJ2-3; TRBD2 agrees at 14 bases. CDR3 size: 17 residues. V dropped 3 bases and J dropped 5; count of bases not matched to a gene: 7. The germline V gene encodes CDR1 SGHTA and CDR2 FQGTGA. The CDR3 reads CASSFPRLAGGIDTQYF. For the CDR3, the DNA is TGTGCCAGCAGCTTCCCTAGACTAGCGGGAGGGATAGATACGCAGTATTTT.

The chain combines TRBV7-3 with TRBJ2-7; a possible D gene is TRBD2 (6 bases). Per the germline V gene, CDR1 is SGHTA and CDR2 is FQGTGA. Trimming took 3 bases from V and 0 from J, leaving 15 bases between them. This CDR3 region has 16 residues. CDR3 loop: CASSFPGRTNSYEQYF. CDR3 DNA: TGTGCCAGCAGCTTCCCGGGGAGGACGAACTCCTACGAGCAGTACTTC.

The J gene is TRBJ1-5, the V gene TRBV27; TRBD1 matches 7 bases. This CDR3 is 16 amino acids long. V was clipped by 6 bases and J by 1 base; unmatched bases: 9. The germline V gene has CDR1 MNHEY and CDR2 SMNVEV (reference sequence). This chain's CDR3 is CASRPGGGRSNQPQHF. The CDR3 region has the DNA TGTGCCAGCAGACCGGGAGGGGGCCGGAGCAATCAGCCCCAGCATTTT.

V and J are TRBV19 and TRBJ2-1; 11 positions match TRBD2. Germline V lookup: CDR1 LNHDA, CDR2 SQIVND (reference sequence). V lost 6 bases to trimming and J lost 5 bases; unmatched junction nucleotides: 6. The length of the CDR3 is 15 residues. The CDR3: CASSKLAGANNEQFF. For the CDR3, the DNA is TGTGCCAGTAGCAAACTAGCGGGAGCGAACAATGAGCAGTTCTTC. Supplemented by reference TRBV19 and TRBJ2-1, the full variable domain reads DGGITQSPKYLFRKEGQNVTLSCEQNLNHDAMYWYRQDPGQGLRLIYYSQIVNDFQKGDIAEGYSVSREKKESFPLTVTSAQKNPTAFYLCASSKLAGANNEQFFGPGTRLTVL.

The chain has TRBV6-1 and TRBJ2-7; D unresolved. The CDR3 totals 14 residues. V was pared by 6 bases and J by 1 base, with 13 bases between. Germline V lookup: CDR1 MNHNS, CDR2 SASEGT. DNA of the CDR3: TGTGCCAGCAGAAAGGGCGAGGCTTCCTACGAGCAGTACTTC. It encodes CASRKGEASYEQYF.

The chain has TRBV5-8 and TRBJ2-3; either TRBD1 or TRBD2 may fit D (5 bases each). The germline V gene has CDR1 SGHTS and CDR2 YDEGEE. Trimming removed 2 bases at V and 3 bases at J, with 10 bases between. The CDR3 consists of 14 residues. Written as DNA, the CDR3 is TGTGCCAGCAGCTTTTCTTGGGGGACAGATACGCAGTATTTT. Protein: CASSFSWGTDTQYF.

This chain connects TRBV28 to TRBJ2-3; 15 nucleotides match TRBD2. From germline, CDR1 is MDHEN and CDR2 SYDVKM. The CDR3 spans 18 residues. After removal of 3 bases from V and 4 bases from J, the junction contained 8 bases not matched to a gene. The DNA for the CDR3 is TGTGCCAGCAGTTTGCGGACTAGCGGGAGGGCCGGGGCAGATACGCAGTATTTT. Translation: CASSLRTSGRAGADTQYF.

As to this clone: Other DNA sequences from this sample encode an identical CDR3 as well. V is TRBV28 and J is TRBJ1-5; TRBD1 matches at 7 bases. Germline values: CDR1 MDHEN, CDR2 SYDVKM. The CDR3 has 14 residues. Trimming at V came to 6 bases and at J to 2 bases, leaving 4 bases not matched to a gene. The CDR3 loop is CASSQGGGNQPQHF. As DNA, the CDR3 is TGTGCCAGCAGCCAGGGGGGCGGCAATCAGCCCCAGCATTTT.

The chain has TRBV4-2 and TRBJ1-2; D is uncertain. CDR3 length equals 14 residues. V lost 1 base, J lost 5 bases, and 11 bases lay in between. Germline V lookup: CDR1 LGHNA, CDR2 YNFKEQ. The CDR3 spells CASSQVSGSYGYTF. DNA of the CDR3: TGTGCCAGCAGCCAAGTGAGCGGATCGTATGGCTACACCTTC.

V gene TRBV6-5 combines with J gene TRBJ2-3; possibly TRBD2 for D (6 bases). V shed 0 bases and J shed 3 bases, with 13 bases lying between them. The V gene's germline CDR1 is MNHEY and CDR2 SVGAGI. The CDR3 length is 16 residues. The CDR3 DNA reads as TGTGCCAGCAGTTACTCGGGGGGAGTCGGGACAGATACGCAGTATTTT. Protein sequence: CASSYSGGVGTDTQYF.

The chain couples TRBV7-9 to TRBJ2-2; TRBD1 aligns across 7 bases. J was trimmed by 8 bases and V by 5 bases; bases with no gene match: 20. The CDR3 contains 18 residues. Germline V gives CDR1 SEHNR, CDR2 FQNEAQ (reference sequence). This CDR3 is CASSLGIDPQGTQGELFF. The CDR3 DNA reads as TGTGCCAGCAGCCTGGGGATAGACCCACAGGGGACCCAAGGGGAGCTGTTTTTT. Full variable domain (rest looked up from reference TRBV7-9 and TRBJ2-2): DTGVSQNPRHKITKRGQNVTFRCDPISEHNRLYWYRQTLGQGPEFLTYFQNEAQLEKSRLLSDRFSAERPKGSFSTLEIQRTEQGDSAMYLCASSLGIDPQGTQGELFFGEGSRLTVL.

The J gene is TRBJ1-2, the V gene TRBV28; possibly TRBD1 for D (5 bases). The CDR3 contains 13 residues. Trimming cost V 3 bases and J 4 bases, with 9 bases left between them. Germline V gives CDR1 MDHEN, CDR2 SYDVKM. The CDR3 DNA is TGTGCCAGCAGTTTCGCCGACAGCTATGGCTACACCTTC. Amino acid sequence: CASSFADSYGYTF.

CDR3 in DNA: TGTGCCCTCACAGGGGGCGCAGATACGCAGTATTTT. It translates to CALTGGADTQYF. V usage is TRBV30 and J usage is TRBJ2-3; 9 bases fit TRBD1. With V trimmed by 8 bases and J by 4 bases, 4 bases remained unmatched. The CDR3 is made up of 12 amino acids. CDR1 is GTSNPN, CDR2 SVGIG, per germline (reference sequence).

The chain couples TRBV27 to TRBJ2-5; 11 bases line up with TRBD2. Germline trimming cut 4 bases from V and 4 bases from J; bases unmatched to any gene: 11. The CDR3 contains 17 residues. Per the germline V gene, CDR1 is MNHEY and CDR2 is SMNVEV (reference sequence). The CDR3 reads CASSSRRPTSGIETQYF. The CDR3 bases are TGTGCCAGCAGTTCCCGCCGCCCGACTAGCGGGATAGAGACCCAGTACTTC.

The chain recombines TRBV28 with TRBJ1-1; tentatively, D is TRBD1 (5 bases). Germline CDR1 MDHEN, CDR2 SYDVKM. The CDR3 is made up of 17 amino acids. V was clipped by 2 bases and J by 1 base, with 17 bases between them. CDR3 sequence: CASSLQGGGNQNTEAFF. As DNA, the CDR3 is TGTGCCAGCAGTTTACAGGGCGGTGGAAACCAGAACACTGAAGCTTTCTTT.